These 21 T cell receptor beta chains share one sample of origin, sequenced in a study of shared clonotypes between healthy human individuals. Here immunoSEQ multiplex PCR was the method, and the copy in TCRdb shows in-frame clones only, minus some. The data hold a few million clones, with more than 85% observed a single time. Sequencing was performed on naive CD4+ T cells from PBMCs. Noted subset: CD45RA+ positively selected. All receptors come from a man aged 18 to 35 in good health. Some clones in this sample may be carry-over from other donors' samples.

This clone is a singleton in its sample. The same CDR3 arises from other DNA sequences in this sample as well. V usage is TRBV5-1 and J usage is TRBJ2-7; maybe TRBD1 (6 bases). Per germline, CDR1 SGHRS and CDR2 YFSETQ. V shed 5 bases and J shed 0 bases, with 12 bases lying between them. The CDR3 contains 14 residues. CDR3 sequence reads: CASSSDRTSYEQYF. The CDR3 coding sequence is TGCGCCAGCAGTTCCGACAGGACCTCCTACGAGCAGTACTTC.

The V gene is TRBV5-1, the J gene TRBJ2-5, with 9 bases fitting TRBD2. J was trimmed by 4 bases and V by 0 bases; bases with no gene match: 7. This CDR3 is built from 16 residues. Germline V gene lookup returns CDR1 SGHRS and CDR2 YFSETQ. CDR3 amino acids: CASSLGQAGGLETQYF. CDR3 coding DNA: TGCGCCAGCAGCTTGGGGCAGGCGGGAGGGCTAGAGACCCAGTACTTC.

V usage is TRBV7-3 and J usage is TRBJ2-3; unclear D gene. Trimming removed 4 bases at V and 2 bases at J, with 7 bases between. This CDR3 is 13 amino acids long. The V gene's germline CDR1 is SGHTA and CDR2 FQGTGA. This CDR3 is CASSSYHTDTQYF. The CDR3, as DNA: TGTGCCAGCAGCTCCTACCACACAGATACGCAGTATTTT.

The chain links TRBV4-1 to TRBJ2-1; D is undetermined. CDR3 length: 17 amino acids. The V gene's germline CDR1 is MGHRA and CDR2 YSYEKL. Deletions cut 0 bases from V and 2 bases from J, with 14 bases between. The DNA of the CDR3 is TGCGCCAGCAGCCAAGATTGGTCCGGTCCCCCCTACAATGAGCAGTTCTTC. It encodes CASSQDWSGPPYNEQFF.

This clone was observed once. This chain links TRBV27 with TRBJ2-5; no reliable D call. Germline V gene lookup returns CDR1 MNHEY and CDR2 SMNVEV (reference sequence). This CDR3 has 13 amino acids. Trimming took off 5 bases at V and 4 bases at J, with 11 bases between the two ends. The CDR3 region has the DNA TGTGCCAGCAGTAGGACCCTCGGAGAGACCCAGTACTTC. This sequence encodes CASSRTLGETQYF.

This chain connects TRBV7-9 to TRBJ2-5; maybe TRBD2 (5 bases). The V end was cut by 6 bases, the J end by 5 bases, with 13 bases between. CDR3 size: 13 residues. CDR1 and CDR2 (germline): SEHNR, FQNEAQ (reference sequence). Written as DNA, the CDR3 is TGTGCCAGCAGAAGAGGGTTTCTCGAGACCCAGTACTTC. Encoded protein: CASRRGFLETQYF.

The J gene is TRBJ2-5, the V gene TRBV9; 10 bases agree with TRBD1. J gave up 0 bases and V 0 bases, and 11 bases lay outside the gene matches. The CDR3 is 19 amino acids. The germline V gene has CDR1 SGDLS and CDR2 YYNGEE. The CDR3 spells CASSVGGQGPLLYQETQYF. CDR3 in DNA: TGTGCCAGCAGCGTAGGGGGACAGGGGCCCCTCCTGTACCAAGAGACCCAGTACTTC.

The rearrangement links TRBV5-1 to TRBJ1-3; D gene ambiguous. Germline V gene lookup returns CDR1 SGHRS and CDR2 YFSETQ. Trimming shortened V by 0 bases and J by 0 bases, and 7 bases separated the two germline ends. The CDR3 is 15 residues long. CDR3 in amino acids: CASSLASYSGNTIYF. The CDR3 bases are TGCGCCAGCAGCTTGGCTTCCTACTCTGGAAACACCATATATTTT.

V usage is TRBV5-1 and J usage is TRBJ2-7, with 8 bases identical to TRBD1. Losses at the gene ends were 0 bases for V and 3 bases for J; bases not matched to a gene: 8. The length of the CDR3 is 16 residues. Germline loops: CDR1 SGHRS, CDR2 YFSETQ. CDR3 loop: CASSLVPGTGLYEQYF. For the CDR3, the DNA is TGCGCCAGCAGCTTGGTCCCCGGGACAGGCCTCTACGAGCAGTACTTC.

Details on this clone: Other DNA sequences in the same sample also yield this CDR3. The chain links TRBV5-1 to TRBJ2-1; TRBD2 aligns across 9 bases. There are 16 residues in the CDR3. The junction had 5 bases not matched to a gene; V was cut back by 0 bases and J by 4 bases. The germline CDR1 and CDR2 sequences are SGHRS and YFSETQ. The CDR3 sequence: CASSLEASGAYNEQFF. Written as DNA, the CDR3 is TGCGCCAGCAGCTTGGAGGCTAGCGGGGCTTACAATGAGCAGTTCTTC. The full variable domain, completed using reference TRBV5-1 and TRBJ2-1, is KAGVTQTPRYLIKTRGQQVTLSCSPISGHRSVSWYQQTPGQGLQFLFEYFSETQRNKGNFPGRFSGRQFSNSRSEMNVSTLELGDSALYLCASSLEASGAYNEQFFGPGTRLTVL.

This clone was recorded a few times. This CDR3 is also generated by other DNA sequences in the sample. This chain joins TRBV10-3 and TRBJ1-5; no firm D call. V was trimmed by 5 bases and J by 0 bases, leaving 2 bases between them. CDR1 is ENHRY, CDR2 SYGVKD, per germline. The CDR3 consists of 12 residues. The DNA of the CDR3 is TGTGCCATCAGTCCTAGCAATCAGCCCCAGCATTTT. Translated: CAISPSNQPQHF.

The chain joins TRBV9 to TRBJ2-3, with 11 bases aligning to TRBD2. In germline, CDR1 is SGDLS, CDR2 YYNGEE. The length of the CDR3 is 16 residues. The V segment lost 4 bases and the J segment 2 bases; nucleotides outside the gene matches: 6. DNA of the CDR3: TGTGCCAGCAGCCCATTAGCGGGAGGGAACACAGATACGCAGTATTTT. Translating gives CASSPLAGGNTDTQYF.

Details on this clone: The same CDR3 also results from other DNA sequences found in this sample. The V gene is TRBV29-1, the J gene TRBJ2-5; D is possibly TRBD2 (6 bases). The germline gives CDR1 SQVTM, CDR2 ANQGSEA. The CDR3 has 12 amino acids. The V end was cut by 4 bases, the J end by 2 bases, with 8 bases between. The CDR3 region has the DNA TGCAGCGTTGCGGGACTTCAAGAGACCCAGTACTTC. Translated: CSVAGLQETQYF. The variable domain in full, completed from reference TRBV29-1 and TRBJ2-5, reads SAVISQKPSRDICQRGTSLTIQCQVDSQVTMMFWYRQQPGQSLTLIATANQGSEATYESGFVIDKFPISRPNLTFSTLTVSNMSPEDSSIYLCSVAGLQETQYFGPGTRLLVL.

About this clone itself: Distinct nucleotide sequences in the sample also encode this CDR3. The J gene is TRBJ2-3, the V gene TRBV29-1, with D perhaps TRBD2 (6 bases). Germline V gene lookup returns CDR1 SQVTM and CDR2 ANQGSEA. The CDR3 is made up of 13 amino acids. Trimming left V 3 bases short and J 1 base short, with 8 bases between. The CDR3 spells CSVDGGGTDTQYF. CDR3 coding DNA: TGCAGCGTTGACGGAGGGGGCACAGATACGCAGTATTTT.

This chain links TRBV7-2 with TRBJ2-3; 12 nucleotides match TRBD1. Trimming cost V 1 base and J 1 base; bases outside gene matches: 9. The CDR3 is 19 residues long. Germline V gene sequence: CDR1 SGHTA, CDR2 FQGNSA. The CDR3 bases are TGTGCCAGCAGCTTAGTTTACGGGACAGGGGGCGCGGGCACAGATACGCAGTATTTT. Amino acid sequence: CASSLVYGTGGAGTDTQYF.

The rearrangement links TRBV10-2 to TRBJ1-5; the D is unclear. Trimming stripped 2 bases from V and 3 bases from J, with 11 bases between. Germline CDR1 reads WSHSY; CDR2 reads SAAADI. The CDR3 consists of 15 residues. The CDR3 DNA is TGCGCCAGCAGTGAGGTGGGTACCCTCAATCAGCCCCAGCATTTT. Its protein product is CASSEVGTLNQPQHF.

The CDR3 DNA is TGTGCCAGCTCACCACCTATGGGGCCCGGGGCCAACGTCCTGACTTTC. Translation: CASSPPMGPGANVLTF. J is TRBJ2-6 and V is TRBV18; D is perhaps TRBD1 (5 bases). This CDR3 region has 16 residues. V shed 0 bases and J shed 4 bases, with 10 bases lying between them. CDR1 and CDR2 from the germline V gene are KGHSH and LQKENI.

The chain links TRBV27 to TRBJ1-5, with D maybe TRBD1 (5 bases). The CDR3 contains 16 residues. In germline, CDR1 is MNHEY, CDR2 SMNVEV (reference sequence). V lost 2 bases and J lost 5, with 16 bases in between. CDR3 sequence: CASSLRGRGSDQPQHF. DNA of the CDR3: TGTGCCAGCAGTTTAAGGGGAAGGGGCTCGGATCAGCCCCAGCATTTT.

The chain links TRBV7-7 to TRBJ2-2; the D is unclear. The CDR3 spans 13 residues. With 5 bases removed from V and 6 bases from J, the gap between germline ends came to 10 bases. Germline values: CDR1 SSHAT, CDR2 FNYEAQ (reference sequence). CDR3 coding DNA: TGTGCCAGCAGCGCTGTGGGTCCCGGGGAGCTGTTTTTT. Translation: CASSAVGPGELFF.

As for this clone: This specimen includes other DNA sequences encoding the same CDR3. This chain uses TRBV6-1 with TRBJ1-5; the D is unclear. Trimming left V 6 bases short and J 2 bases short, with 5 bases between. The germline CDR1 and CDR2 sequences are MNHNS and SASEGT. The CDR3 has 12 amino acids. Here the CDR3 DNA reads TGTGCCAGCAGGGGTGGCAATCAGCCCCAGCATTTT. It codes for CASRGGNQPQHF.

V and J are TRBV28 and TRBJ2-5; 8 nucleotides match TRBD1. The assigned J gene may be wrong: the sequence end matches TRBJ2-7 better. The CDR3 contains 15 residues. Germline values: CDR1 MDHEN, CDR2 SYDVKM. CDR3: CASSPPTGGNYEQYF. CDR3 bases: TGTGCCAGCAGTCCCCCCACAGGGGGAAACTACGAGCAGTACTTC.